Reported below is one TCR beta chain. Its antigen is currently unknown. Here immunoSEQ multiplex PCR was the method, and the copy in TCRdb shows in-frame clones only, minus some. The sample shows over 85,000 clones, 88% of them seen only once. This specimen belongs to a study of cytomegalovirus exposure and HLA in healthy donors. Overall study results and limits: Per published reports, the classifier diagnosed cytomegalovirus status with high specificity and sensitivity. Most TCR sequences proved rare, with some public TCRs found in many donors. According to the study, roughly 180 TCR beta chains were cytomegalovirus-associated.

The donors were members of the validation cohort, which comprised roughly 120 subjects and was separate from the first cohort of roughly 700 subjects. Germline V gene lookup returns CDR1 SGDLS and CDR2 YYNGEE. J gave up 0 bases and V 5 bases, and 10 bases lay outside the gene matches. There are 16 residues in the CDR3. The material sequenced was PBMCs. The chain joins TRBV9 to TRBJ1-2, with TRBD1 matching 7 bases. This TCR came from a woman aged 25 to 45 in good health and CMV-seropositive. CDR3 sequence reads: CASSTNRGSSNYGYTF. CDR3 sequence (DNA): TGTGCCAGCAGTACTAACAGGGGAAGTTCTAACTATGGCTACACCTTC.